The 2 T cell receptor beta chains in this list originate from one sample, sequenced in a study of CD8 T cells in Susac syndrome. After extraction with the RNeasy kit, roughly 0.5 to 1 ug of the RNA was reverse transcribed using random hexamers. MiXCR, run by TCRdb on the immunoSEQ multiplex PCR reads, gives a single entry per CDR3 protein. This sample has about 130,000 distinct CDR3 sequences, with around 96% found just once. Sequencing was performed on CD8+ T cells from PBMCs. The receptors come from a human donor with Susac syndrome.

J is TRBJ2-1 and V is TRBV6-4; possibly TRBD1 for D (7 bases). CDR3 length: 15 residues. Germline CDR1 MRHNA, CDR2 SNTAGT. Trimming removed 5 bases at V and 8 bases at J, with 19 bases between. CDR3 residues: CASSKPGGSVDEQFF. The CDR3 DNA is TGTGCCAGCAGTAAACCAGGGGGGTCCGTCGATGAGCAGTTCTTC.

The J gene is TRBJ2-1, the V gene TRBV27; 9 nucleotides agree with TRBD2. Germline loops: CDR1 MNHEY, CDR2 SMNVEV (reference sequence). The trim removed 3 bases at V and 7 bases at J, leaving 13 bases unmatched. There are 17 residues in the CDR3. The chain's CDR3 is CASSFWLAGTEANEQFF. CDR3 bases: TGTGCCAGCAGTTTCTGGCTAGCGGGGACAGAGGCGAATGAGCAGTTCTTC.